This T cell receptor (beta chain) was captured by sequencing in a study of CD8 T cells in ankylosing spondylitis. Study observations and caveats: Among TCR beta sequences, a motif of roughly 8 highly homologous variants appeared characteristic of ankylosing spondylitis blood. In the blood and synovial fluid of reactive arthritis, some motif variants had been previously reported. Reportedly, matched ankylosing spondylitis synovial fluid was significantly enriched for disease-linked clones.

V was cut by 7 bases and J by 1 base, with 5 bases left in between. The CDR3 has 11 amino acids. The germline V gene encodes CDR1 SGHTA and CDR2 FQGNSA. With regard to this clonotype: The antigen remains unidentified.

Library preparation for TCR beta used quantitative 5'-RACE with molecular barcodes. TCRdb used MiXCR to reprocess the 5' RACE reads, holding one entry per CDR3 protein. The sample includes some 120,000 distinct CDR3 sequences, roughly 13% of them seen just once. This receptor was taken from a female donor with ankylosing spondylitis or in good health (not recorded which). Sequences were obtained from blood, either unsorted or a sorted T cell fraction (not recorded which). The rearrangement uses TRBV7-2 and TRBJ2-7, with D unresolved. This CDR3 reads CASTSSYEQYF. The CDR3 coding sequence is TGTGCCAGCACCTCATCCTACGAGCAGTACTTC. Supplemented by reference TRBV7-2 and TRBJ2-7, the full variable domain reads GAGVSQSPSNKVTEKGKDVELRCDPISGHTALYWYRQSLGQGLEFLIYFQGNSAPDKSGLPSDRFSAERTGGSVSTLTIQRTQQEDSAVYLCASTSSYEQYFGPGTRLTVT.